This T cell receptor beta chain was captured in a study of metastatic and nonmetastatic thyroid tumors. Background on the study: For malignant and benign thyroid patients, tumor or nodule tissue and blood were the sources whose repertoires were compared. Study-level points and caveats: Benign nodules reportedly had significantly lower TCR beta diversity than malignant thyroid tumors in blood and tumor.

Authors' data handling: Across clinicopathological groups, CDR3 differences served as the basis for building a distant-metastasis classifier for papillary thyroid cancer. MiXCR was used by TCRdb to re-call the PCR reads. It is TCRdb's table, rather than the study itself, that gives the V and J calls and clone size. The sample comprises some 25,000 clones, approximately 20% of which are singletons, and 4.6% rests with the top ten. Sample share makes this clone medium-sized. What it binds is unknown. Per germline, CDR1 WNHNN and CDR2 SYGVQD (reference sequence). Trimming stripped 0 bases from V and 7 bases from J, with 10 bases between. This CDR3 contains 14 residues. Before thyroid surgery, none of the patients had received any treatment.

Sequences were obtained from blood. The receptor's source is a male donor with papillary thyroid cancer or a benign thyroid nodule (not recorded which). Some clones in this sample may be carry-over from other donors' samples. The chain links TRBV10-1 to TRBJ2-1; D may be TRBD2 (5 bases). The CDR3 bases are TGCGCCAGCAGTGAGTCACACGGGAAGAATGAGCAGTTCTTC. Translated, it gives CASSESHGKNEQFF.